A selection of T cell receptor beta chains follows, all from one sample in a study of T cells in narcolepsy. The method was immunoSEQ multiplex PCR; TCRdb's version includes in-frame clones alone and lacks a portion of them. Found here are around 32,000 clones, roughly 77% of them singletons; the top ten hold approximately 1.1%. What was sequenced was CD45RA- memory CD4+ T cells from PBMCs. These receptors were obtained from a human donor with narcolepsy. The CDR3 runs from the conserved cysteine through the conserved F or W. A D gene is named only where the DNA matches it firmly. Some rows have no size entry. The others give once, few or many, or a class for an expanded clone.

J gene | D gene | V gene | clone size | CDR3 DNA | CDR3 protein
TRBJ2-2 | TRBD2 | TRBV28 | NA | TGTGCCAGCAGTCCCTCGGGACTAGCGGGAGGGCAAACCGGGGAGCTGTTTTTT | CASSPSGLAGGQTGELFF
TRBJ2-3 | TRBD2 | TRBV6-5 | NA | TGTGCCAGCAGTGTGACTAGCGGGAAGGCAGATACGCAGTATTTT | CASSVTSGKADTQYF
TRBJ2-3 | NA | TRBV30 | NA | TGTGCCTGGAGTCGTGTGGCAGATACGCAGTATTTT | CAWSRVADTQYF
TRBJ1-1 | NA | TRBV11-3 | once | TGTGCCAGCAGCTTTTTGGGACAAGGTAACACTGAAGCTTTCTTT | CASSFLGQGNTEAFF
TRBJ1-1 | NA | TRBV29-1 | NA | TGCAGCGCCCGACCGTGGGGGAACACTGAAGCTTTCTTT | CSARPWGNTEAFF
TRBJ2-5 | NA | TRBV5-1 | NA | TGCGCCAGCAGCGCGGGACAGCATCAAGAGACCCAGTACTTC | CASSAGQHQETQYF
TRBJ2-7 | NA | TRBV11-2 | NA | TGTGCCAGCAGCTTAGCGGGGAGCTACGAGCAGTACTTC | CASSLAGSYEQYF
TRBJ2-3 | NA | TRBV27 | NA | TGTGCCAGCAGTTCGACAGTCTTATCCAGGGATACGCAGTATTTT | CASSSTVLSRDTQYF
TRBJ1-1 | TRBD1 | TRBV29-1 | once | TGCAGCGTTTACAGGGGTGGAACTGAAGCTTTCTTT | CSVYRGGTEAFF
TRBJ1-5 | TRBD1 | TRBV7-8 | few | TGTGCCAGCAGCTTAAAGAACGGCAGGGGGAATCAGCCCCAGCATTTT | CASSLKNGRGNQPQHF
TRBJ2-1 | TRBD2 | TRBV28 | NA | TGTGCCAGCAGTGGAGGACTAGCGGGAGGTGATGAGCAGTTCTTC | CASSGGLAGGDEQFF
TRBJ2-7 | NA | TRBV29-1 | NA | TGCAGCACCCGCTTGGGGGCCTACGAGCAGTACTTC | CSTRLGAYEQYF
TRBJ2-7 | TRBD1 | TRBV27 | NA | TGTGCCAGTCGGGACAGCTCCTACGAGCAGTACTTC | CASRDSSYEQYF
TRBJ2-7 | NA | TRBV2 | NA | TGTGCCAGCTCATGGTTGGACAGAGGCTACGAGCAGTACTTC | CASSWLDRGYEQYF
TRBJ2-7 | NA | TRBV29-1 | NA | TGCAGCGTTGAGTTGGGTGTTAGCGAGCAGTACTTC | CSVELGVSEQYF
TRBJ2-7 | NA | TRBV30 | NA | TGTGCCTGGAGTAAAGGGCACGGAGTATGGCAGTACTTC | CAWSKGHGVWQYF
TRBJ2-1 | NA | TRBV27 | NA | TGTGCCAGCAGAAAGGACTACAATGAGCAGTTCTTC | CASRKDYNEQFF
TRBJ2-6 | NA | TRBV7-9 | NA | TGTGCCAGCAGCAGCTCTGGGGCCAACGTCCTGACTTTC | CASSSSGANVLTF
TRBJ2-3 | NA | TRBV5-1 | once | TGCGCCAGCAGCTTGGGAGGGACCCATGGCGCAGATACGCAGTATTTT | CASSLGGTHGADTQYF
TRBJ2-7 | NA | TRBV7-2 | NA | TGTGCCAGCAGCTTATCGACGGTAGGGCGCCACGAGCAGTACTTC | CASSLSTVGRHEQYF
TRBJ2-7 | TRBD2 | TRBV5-4 | NA | TGTGCCAGCAGCTTGGCCTCTAGCGGGAGGGCCAGGGAGCAGTACTTC | CASSLASSGRAREQYF
TRBJ2-3 | TRBD2 | TRBV7-3 | NA | TGTGCCAGCAGCCACATAGCGGGAGGAAGGACAGATACGCAGTATTTT | CASSHIAGGRTDTQYF